The 22 T cell receptor beta chains below all came from one sample that was sequenced in a study of blood T cell repertoires in COVID-19. Data came from immunoSEQ multiplex PCR; TCRdb stores just in-frame clones and leaves some out. The repertoire holds some 260,000 clones, 80% to 90% seen once, with around 3.9% in the top ten. The sample taken for sequencing was PBMCs or T cells enriched from blood (not recorded which). Receptors were obtained from a man aged 25-45 years with acute COVID-19.

The chain is built from TRBV5-5 and TRBJ2-1; D remains ambiguous. Trimming shortened V by 5 bases and J by 9 bases, and 21 bases separated the two germline ends. CDR1 is SGHKS and CDR2 is YYEKEE in the germline V gene (reference sequence). The CDR3 length is 15 residues. CDR3: CASSSVRAQGPEQFF. CDR3 DNA sequence: TGTGCCAGCAGTTCGGTCAGAGCGCAAGGTCCTGAGCAGTTCTTC. Complete variable domain (other parts from reference TRBV5-5 and TRBJ2-1): DAGVTQSPTHLIKTRGQQVTLRCSPISGHKSVSWYQQVLGQGPQFIFQYYEKEERGRGNFPDRFSARQFPNYSSELNVNALLLGDSALYLCASSSVRAQGPEQFFGPGTRLTVL.

This clone was recorded only once. The chain couples TRBV9 to TRBJ1-1, with TRBD1 matching 7 bases. Trimming at V came to 0 bases and at J to 3 bases, leaving 8 bases not matched to a gene. This CDR3 comprises 16 residues. Germline loops: CDR1 SGDLS, CDR2 YYNGEE. The CDR3 spells CASSVGGQRSDTEAFF. The CDR3, as DNA: TGTGCCAGCAGCGTAGGGGGACAGAGATCGGACACTGAAGCTTTCTTT.

This clone showed up just once. V usage is TRBV27 and J usage is TRBJ1-3; D perhaps matches TRBD1 (5 bases). CDR1 and CDR2 (germline): MNHEY, SMNVEV (reference sequence). The CDR3 is made up of 13 amino acids. The germline V and J ends were trimmed by 6 bases and 4 bases, with 10 bases remaining between them. CDR3 in amino acids: CASSQGWGNTIYF. The CDR3 coding sequence is TGTGCCAGCAGCCAGGGTTGGGGAAACACCATATATTTT.

This clone came up once. This chain connects TRBV6-4 to TRBJ2-5, with D hard to call. The ends were cut back, 0 bases at V and 4 bases at J, with 6 bases in the middle. Germline lookup yields CDR1 MRHNA and CDR2 SNTAGT. The CDR3 is 13 residues long. Written as DNA, the CDR3 is TGTGCCAGCAGTGACTCGAACGGAGAGACCCAGTACTTC. This encodes CASSDSNGETQYF.

The chain has TRBV3-1 (or the pseudogene TRBV3-2) and TRBJ1-6, with D uncertain. Trimming took off 0 bases at V and 6 bases at J, with 12 bases between the two ends. The CDR3 sequence is 16 residues long. The germline gives CDR1 LGHDT, CDR2 YNNKEL (reference sequence). CDR3 DNA sequence: TGTGCCAGCAGCCAAGATCTGCGTTTCGGTAATTCACCCCTCCACTTT. Translated, it gives CASSQDLRFGNSPLHF.

The V and J genes are TRBV2 and TRBJ2-3; tentatively, D is TRBD1 (6 bases). The CDR3 has 15 amino acids. Germline V CDR1 and CDR2: SNHLY, FYNNEI. Trimming shortened V by 5 bases and J by 0 bases, and 12 bases separated the two germline ends. CDR3 region: CASSQQGLSTDTQYF. The CDR3 bases are TGTGCCAGCAGTCAACAGGGATTAAGCACAGATACGCAGTATTTT.

The chain links TRBV19 to TRBJ1-2; D is ambiguous. Between the trimmed V and J ends, which lost 5 bases and 0 bases, there was a span of 10 bases. CDR3 size: 14 residues. Germline CDR1 and CDR2: LNHDA and SQIVND (reference sequence). CDR3 protein: CASSRWAANYGYTF. DNA for the CDR3: TGTGCCAGTAGTCGCTGGGCTGCTAACTATGGCTACACCTTC.

CDR3 sequence (DNA): TGTGCCACCCGACGGAGCTCCTACAATGAGCAGTTCTTC. Translating it yields CATRRSSYNEQFF. J is TRBJ2-1 and V is TRBV7-9; D gene ambiguous. CDR3 length: 13 amino acids. V was pared by 10 bases and J by 0 bases, with 10 bases between. Germline V CDR1 and CDR2: SEHNR, FQNEAQ (reference sequence).

The CDR3 loop reads CASARAGGRPNTGELFF. DNA of the CDR3: TGTGCCAGCGCCCGGGCAGGGGGGCGACCTAACACCGGGGAGCTGTTTTTT. The rearrangement links TRBV9 to TRBJ2-2, with D maybe TRBD1 (7 bases). Germline V lookup: CDR1 SGDLS, CDR2 YYNGEE. V was trimmed by 7 bases and J by 2 bases, leaving 21 bases between them. This CDR3 comprises 17 residues. Together with reference TRBV9 and TRBJ2-2, the CDR3 gives the full variable domain: DSGVTQTPKHLITATGQRVTLRCSPRSGDLSVYWYQQSLDQGLQFLIQYYNGEERAKGNILERFSAQQFPDLHSELNLSSLELGDSALYFCASARAGGRPNTGELFFGEGSRLTVL.

This sequence joins TRBV5-4 and TRBJ1-6; TRBD1 might be the D (5 bases). Deletions cut 0 bases from V and 1 base from J, with 8 bases between. The length of the CDR3 is 16 residues. Germline V lookup: CDR1 SGHNT, CDR2 YYREEE (reference sequence). CDR3 protein: CASSLGGQSYNSPLHF. The CDR3 nucleotides read TGTGCCAGCAGCTTGGGGGGCCAATCCTATAATTCACCCCTCCACTTT.

The chain recombines TRBV6-2 or TRBV6-3 with TRBJ1-3; the D is unclear. V dropped 3 bases and J dropped 9 bases, with 6 bases sitting between them. This CDR3 is 11 amino acids long. Germline values: CDR1 MNHEY, CDR2 SVGEGT. The CDR3, as DNA: TGTGCCAGCAGTTATAGCAGCACCATATATTTT. Amino acid sequence: CASSYSSTIYF.

The rearrangement uses TRBV19 and TRBJ1-1; 7 bases align to TRBD1. With 10 bases clipped from V and 0 bases from J, the junction kept 11 bases outside the gene matches. The CDR3 loop spans 15 amino acids. Germline CDR1 and CDR2: LNHDA and SQIVND (reference sequence). This CDR3 reads CATMLLQGLNTEAFF. The CDR3 nucleotides are TGTGCCACTATGTTACTACAGGGGCTGAACACTGAAGCTTTCTTT.

This chain connects TRBV28 to TRBJ1-5; 8 bases are a match to TRBD1. V lost 7 bases and J lost 5; bases outside the gene matches: 4. This CDR3 has 13 residues. In germline, CDR1 is MDHEN, CDR2 SYDVKM. The CDR3, as DNA: TGTGCCAGCACCGACAGGGGATATCAGCCCCAGCATTTT. As protein: CASTDRGYQPQHF.

There are a few counts of this clone. The gene calls are TRBV5-1 and TRBJ1-2; possibly TRBD1 for D (5 bases). V was clipped by 1 base and J by 7 bases, with 11 bases between them. CDR1 and CDR2 (germline): SGHRS, YFSETQ. The CDR3 is made up of 13 amino acids. CDR3 protein: CASSLSQGLGYTF. Here the CDR3 DNA reads TGCGCCAGCAGCTTGTCCCAGGGACTTGGCTACACCTTC.

This chain joins TRBV5-1 and TRBJ2-2; 9 nucleotides match TRBD1. Trimming at V came to 6 bases and at J to 4 bases, leaving 10 bases not matched to a gene. CDR1 and CDR2 (germline): SGHRS, YFSETQ. The CDR3 loop spans 16 amino acids. The CDR3 DNA follows: TGCGCCAGCACCGAACAGGGACAGGGCATCACCGGGGAGCTGTTTTTT. Protein product: CASTEQGQGITGELFF.

The V call is TRBV7-2, the J call TRBJ1-1; weak D call: TRBD1 (6 bases). CDR3 length equals 13 residues. Germline loops: CDR1 SGHTA, CDR2 FQGNSA. V was pared by 1 base and J by 4 bases, with 7 bases between. The chain's CDR3 is CASSLGQATEAFF. The CDR3 DNA is TGTGCCAGCAGCTTAGGACAGGCCACTGAAGCTTTCTTT.

V and J are TRBV7-6 and TRBJ2-6, with D possibly matching TRBD2 (6 bases). Per germline, CDR1 SGHVS and CDR2 FNYEAQ. V lost 1 base and J 0 bases, leaving 7 bases between the germline ends. This CDR3 has 16 residues. The CDR3 here is CASSLVGGSGANVLTF. The DNA of the CDR3 is TGTGCCAGCAGCTTAGTGGGGGGCTCTGGGGCCAACGTCCTGACTTTC. Full variable domain (rest looked up from reference TRBV7-6 and TRBJ2-6): GAGVSQSPRYKVTKRGQDVALRCDPISGHVSLYWYRQALGQGPEFLTYFNYEAQQDKSGLPNDRFSAERPEGSISTLTIQRTEQRDSAMYRCASSLVGGSGANVLTFGAGSRLTVL.

The chain recombines TRBV5-1 with TRBJ1-3; the D is unclear. The CDR3 runs to 14 residues. V lost 1 base and J lost 4, with 9 bases in between. The germline V gene encodes CDR1 SGHRS and CDR2 YFSETQ. The CDR3 coding sequence is TGCGCCAGCAGCTTGAGCAATCTAGGAAACACCATATATTTT. It specifies CASSLSNLGNTIYF.

This clone was recorded only once. J is TRBJ2-3 and V is TRBV19; D uncertain. V was shortened by 1 base and J by 7 bases, with 3 bases between the two germline ends. Germline CDR1 and CDR2: LNHDA and SQIVND (reference sequence). The CDR3 contains 11 residues. This chain's CDR3 is CASSIGNTQYF. The CDR3 nucleotides are TGTGCCAGTAGTATAGGTAATACGCAGTATTTT.

The chain has TRBV7-9 and TRBJ1-1; 7 nucleotides line up with TRBD1. The CDR3 contains 16 residues. Germline-derived CDR1 and CDR2 are SEHNR and FQNEAQ (reference sequence). The V gene end was trimmed by 3 bases and the J gene end by 0 bases; junction bases not matched to a gene: 7. CDR3 region: CASSFPIGTVNTEAFF. DNA of the CDR3: TGTGCCAGCAGCTTCCCTATCGGGACAGTGAACACTGAAGCTTTCTTT.

This clone appeared a single time. The J gene is TRBJ1-5, the V gene TRBV15, with 7 bases identical to TRBD1. V trimming: 4 bases; J trimming: 1 base; junction bases outside the gene matches: 7. This CDR3 contains 16 residues. The V gene's germline CDR1 is LNHNV and CDR2 YYDKDF (reference sequence). CDR3 in amino acids: CATSTRTGLSNQPQHF. The CDR3 bases are TGTGCCACCAGCACTCGGACAGGTCTCAGCAATCAGCCCCAGCATTTT.

The J gene is TRBJ2-5, the V gene TRBV27; tentative D call: TRBD2 (7 bases). Germline CDR1 and CDR2: MNHEY and SMNVEV (reference sequence). The CDR3 runs to 16 residues. Trimming pared 5 bases from V and 4 bases from J, leaving 20 bases between. The CDR3 loop reads CASSPGDGGPVETQYF. CDR3 nucleotides: TGTGCCAGCAGTCCTGGGGACGGGGGGCCGGTAGAGACCCAGTACTTC.